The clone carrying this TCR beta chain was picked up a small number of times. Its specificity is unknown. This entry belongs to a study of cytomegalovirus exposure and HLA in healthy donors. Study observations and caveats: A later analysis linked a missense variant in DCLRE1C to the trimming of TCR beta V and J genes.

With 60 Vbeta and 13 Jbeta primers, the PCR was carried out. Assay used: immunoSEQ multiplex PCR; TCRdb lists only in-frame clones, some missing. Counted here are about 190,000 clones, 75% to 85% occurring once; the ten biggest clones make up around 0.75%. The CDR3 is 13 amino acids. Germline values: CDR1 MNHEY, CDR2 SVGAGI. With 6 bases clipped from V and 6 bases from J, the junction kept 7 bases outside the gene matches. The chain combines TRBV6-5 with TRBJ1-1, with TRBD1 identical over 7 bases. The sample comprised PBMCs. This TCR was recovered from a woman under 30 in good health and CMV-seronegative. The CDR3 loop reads CASRGGQAAEAFF. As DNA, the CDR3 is TGTGCCAGCAGGGGTGGACAGGCGGCTGAAGCTTTCTTT.